A single sample gave rise to the 20 T cell receptor beta chains below, sequenced in a study of CD8 T cells in ankylosing spondylitis. TCRdb used MiXCR to reprocess the 5' RACE reads, holding one entry per CDR3 protein. Seen here are about 160,000 distinct CDR3 sequences, around 20% observed once, and the top ten hold 7.8%. Sequenced sample: blood, either unsorted or a sorted T cell fraction (not recorded which). The origin of the receptors is a male donor with ankylosing spondylitis or in good health (not recorded which).

V usage is TRBV28 and J usage is TRBJ2-3, with 8 positions matching TRBD2. Trimming removed 8 bases from V and 7 bases from J; junction bases left unmatched: 20. CDR3 length equals 17 residues. Germline loops: CDR1 MDHEN, CDR2 SYDVKM. For the CDR3, the DNA is TGTGCCAGCGGGACGACTTTAGCGGGAAAGGGGCTTCATACGCAGTATTTT. Translating gives CASGTTLAGKGLHTQYF.

This clonotype was recorded many times. Compared with germline, one end of the junction differs, possibly owing to a read error. J is TRBJ1-1 and V is TRBV5-1, with D hard to call. Germline V gene data show CDR1 as SGHRS and CDR2 as YFSETQ. This CDR3 region has 12 residues. The CDR3 here is CASSLEGTEAFF. As DNA, the CDR3 is TGTGCCAGCAGTTTAGAGGGCACTGAAGCTTTCTTT.

This clonotype was picked up a small number of times. The gene calls are TRBV20-1 and TRBJ2-3; no definite D call. V was pared by 2 bases and J by 3 bases, with 0 bases between. The CDR3 covers 10 residues. The germline CDR1 and CDR2 sequences are DFQATT and SNEGSKA (reference sequence). As DNA, the CDR3 is TGCAGTGCTAGAACAGATACGCAGTATTTT. It specifies CSARTDTQYF.

This clonotype was recorded many times. V is TRBV5-1 and J is TRBJ1-1, with TRBD1 matching over 8 bases. V lost 2 bases and J lost 4; bases outside the gene matches: 4. The CDR3 is made up of 14 amino acids. The germline V gene has CDR1 SGHRS and CDR2 YFSETQ. The CDR3, as DNA: TGCGCCAGCAGCTTACAGGGGGGTAGCACTGAAGCTTTCTTT. It translates to CASSLQGGSTEAFF.

The chain combines TRBV18 with TRBJ1-1; D remains ambiguous. CDR3 length equals 15 residues. Germline V lookup: CDR1 KGHSH, CDR2 LQKENI. Trimming took 0 bases from V and 1 from J, leaving 9 bases between them. The CDR3: CASSPPGRGNTEAFF. CDR3 DNA: TGTGCCAGCTCACCACCGGGTCGGGGGAACACTGAAGCTTTCTTT.

A remark on this clonotype: This may arise from a read error, as a much more abundant clone is one base away. J is TRBJ2-2 and V is TRBV5-1; D is uncertain. The CDR3 runs 12 residues. Deletions cut 4 bases from V and 9 bases from J, with 10 bases between. Germline lookup yields CDR1 SGHRS and CDR2 YFSETQ. The CDR3 sequence: CASSLLERELFF. The CDR3 DNA follows: TGCGCCAGCAGCCTGTTAGAAAGGGAGCTGTTTTTT. Together with reference TRBV5-1 and TRBJ2-2, the CDR3 gives the full variable domain: KAGVTQTPRYLIKTRGQQVTLSCSPISGHRSVSWYQQTPGQGLQFLFEYFSETQRNKGNFPGRFSGRQFSNSRSEMNVSTLELGDSALYLCASSLLERELFFGEGSRLTVL.

The V and J genes are TRBV29-1 and TRBJ1-1; 9 bases map to TRBD1. Looked up from germline, CDR1 is SQVTM and CDR2 is ANQGSEA. This CDR3 contains 14 residues. J gave up 5 bases and V 7 bases, and 11 bases lay outside the gene matches. CDR3 amino acids: CSALPGTGMTEAFF. The CDR3 DNA reads as TGCAGCGCCCTCCCAGGGACAGGGATGACTGAAGCTTTCTTT.

V gene TRBV27 combines with J gene TRBJ2-7; D might be TRBD1 or TRBD2, each matching 5 bases. V shed 5 bases and J shed 10 bases, with 12 bases lying between them. Germline lookup yields CDR1 MNHEY and CDR2 SMNVEV (reference sequence). The CDR3 consists of 11 residues. CDR3 in DNA: TGTGCCAGCAGTCTTGGGGGATCCCAGTACTTC. This sequence encodes CASSLGGSQYF.

The chain employs TRBV24-1 and TRBJ2-1; 10 bases match TRBD2. The germline CDR1 and CDR2 sequences are KGHDR and SFDVKD. V trimming: 5 bases; J trimming: 4 bases; junction bases outside the gene matches: 7. The CDR3 contains 16 residues. The CDR3 sequence: CATSGVAGGYYNEQFF. CDR3 DNA sequence: TGTGCCACCAGTGGGGTAGCGGGAGGATATTACAATGAGCAGTTCTTC.

This clonotype has a handful of counts. This chain links TRBV12-3 or TRBV12-4 with TRBJ2-1; 9 bases match TRBD1. The junction had 10 bases not matched to a gene; V was cut back by 6 bases and J by 7 bases. The CDR3 loop spans 15 amino acids. The CDR3 sequence: CASRNPGTGINEQFF. In DNA, the CDR3 is TGTGCCAGCAGAAACCCCGGGACAGGGATTAATGAGCAGTTCTTC.

This clonotype was observed at least ten times. This chain joins TRBV20-1 and TRBJ2-5, with D possibly being TRBD1 (6 bases). Germline CDR1 and CDR2: DFQATT and SNEGSKA (reference sequence). Trimming removed 3 bases from V and 1 base from J, with 12 bases in between. The CDR3 spans 14 residues. The CDR3 loop reads CSASVTGTQETQYF. The CDR3 DNA reads as TGCAGTGCTAGCGTAACAGGGACCCAAGAGACCCAGTACTTC.

This clonotype was recorded at least ten times. The chain carries TRBV5-1 and TRBJ1-3, with D uncertain. V was trimmed by 0 bases and J by 7 bases, leaving 2 bases between them. The germline CDR1 and CDR2 sequences are SGHRS and YFSETQ. The CDR3 length is 11 residues. The DNA for the CDR3 is TGCGCCAGCAGCTTGGAGAACACCATATATTTT. It is translated as CASSLENTIYF.

This clonotype was seen many times. The chain recombines TRBV5-6 with TRBJ2-2; the match to TRBD2 covers 10 bases. The V gene's germline CDR1 is SGHDT and CDR2 YYEEEE. The CDR3 has 17 amino acids. The V and J ends lost 2 bases and 4 bases, in that order; junction bases with no gene match: 8. The CDR3 loop reads CASSFFSSGRSTGELFF. DNA for the CDR3: TGTGCCAGCAGCTTCTTTTCTAGCGGGAGAAGCACCGGGGAGCTGTTTTTT.

In this sample, this clonotype turned up many times. V is TRBV5-1 and J is TRBJ2-2; D is perhaps TRBD2 (6 bases). Germline V gives CDR1 SGHRS, CDR2 YFSETQ. CDR3 length equals 15 residues. V lost 5 bases and J lost 3, with 14 bases in between. The chain's CDR3 is CASREPGLHTGELFF. The CDR3 region has the DNA TGCGCCAGCAGGGAACCGGGACTCCACACCGGGGAGCTGTTTTTT.

This clonotype was counted between two and nine times. The chain links TRBV20-1 to TRBJ1-2; D is ambiguous. Germline CDR1 reads DFQATT; CDR2 reads SNEGSKA (reference sequence). CDR3 length: 14 residues. Trimming pared 0 bases from V and 4 bases from J, leaving 12 bases between. CDR3 DNA sequence: TGCAGTGCTAGAGATTCGCAGAACATCTATGGCTACACCTTC. It is translated as CSARDSQNIYGYTF.

This clonotype has only a few counts. This sequence joins TRBV20-1 and TRBJ2-2; 11 nucleotides line up with TRBD2. CDR1 and CDR2 from the germline V gene are DFQATT and SNEGSKA (reference sequence). With 5 bases clipped from V and 0 bases from J, the junction kept 8 bases outside the gene matches. The CDR3 extends over 17 amino acids. In nucleotides, the CDR3 is TGCAGTGCTCGGAGGGGACTAGCGGAACCGAACACCGGGGAGCTGTTTTTT. It translates to CSARRGLAEPNTGELFF.

This clonotype appeared a few times. The chain couples TRBV7-2 to TRBJ2-1; D is undetermined. The CDR3 spans 14 residues. V dropped 5 bases and J dropped 5 bases, with 13 bases sitting between them. Germline V gene lookup returns CDR1 SGHTA and CDR2 FQGNSA. The CDR3 is CASSPGLLNNEQFF. The CDR3 DNA is TGTGCCAGCAGCCCCGGCCTACTTAACAATGAGCAGTTCTTC.

This clonotype has at least ten counts. V usage is TRBV28 and J usage is TRBJ1-5; D might be TRBD1 (5 bases). Germline assignment: CDR1 MDHEN and CDR2 SYDVKM. The CDR3 contains 15 residues. Trimming shortened V by 8 bases and J by 0 bases, and 14 bases separated the two germline ends. The CDR3, as DNA: TGTGCCAGCCTCGCCAGGGTCCATAGCAATCAGCCCCAGCATTTT. It codes for CASLARVHSNQPQHF.

This clonotype was detected only a few times. The chain has TRBV19 and TRBJ1-5; weak D call: TRBD1 (6 bases). The germline V gene encodes CDR1 LNHDA and CDR2 SQIVND (reference sequence). CDR3 length: 15 amino acids. The V gene lost 3 bases and the J gene lost 3 bases, with 12 bases spanning the gap. In nucleotides, the CDR3 is TGTGCCAGTAGTATCCAGGGGAGGGACAATCAGCCCCAGCATTTT. It specifies CASSIQGRDNQPQHF.

This clonotype was seen repeatedly, ten times or more. The gene calls are TRBV20-1 and TRBJ2-1; TRBD2 matches 13 bases. The J segment lost 12 bases and the V segment lost 5 bases, leaving 7 bases of the junction unmatched. This CDR3 comprises 13 residues. CDR1 DFQATT and CDR2 SNEGSKA come from the germline V gene (reference sequence). The CDR3 DNA is TGCAGTGCTGTTGTCGGGACTAGCGGGGCGCAGTTCTTC. This codes for CSAVVGTSGAQFF.